Listed here are 24 T cell receptor beta chains from one sample, sequenced in a study of CD8 T cells in ankylosing spondylitis. General study points: There was a TCR beta motif, made of several highly homologous variants, that appeared characteristic of ankylosing spondylitis blood.

TCRdb re-analysed the 5' RACE reads in MiXCR, keeping a single row per CDR3 protein. The data show about 220,000 distinct CDR3 sequences, just under 7.5% seen once. The antigens for these receptors are not known. The sequenced material came from blood, either unsorted or a sorted T cell fraction (not recorded which). The receptors come from a male donor with ankylosing spondylitis.

This chain uses TRBV4-2 with TRBJ2-5, with TRBD2 matching 7 bases. This CDR3 spans 14 amino acids. Germline CDR1 LGHNA, CDR2 YNFKEQ. J gave up 3 bases and V 3 bases, and 4 bases lay outside the gene matches. The CDR3: CASSQGLAEETQYF. CDR3 nucleotide sequence: TGTGCCAGCAGCCAGGGCCTAGCGGAAGAGACCCAGTACTTC.

This clonotype was seen a few times. The chain employs TRBV4-3 and TRBJ2-1; the D gene is possibly TRBD1 (5 bases). The germline V and J ends were trimmed by 2 bases and 7 bases, with 12 bases remaining between them. There are 14 residues in the CDR3. Germline V gene sequence: CDR1 LGHNA, CDR2 YSLEER. For the CDR3, the DNA is TGCGCCAGCAGCCAAAGATTGTCAGGGAATGAGCAGTTCTTC. This translates into CASSQRLSGNEQFF.

This chain connects TRBV7-8 to TRBJ1-4; D is unresolved. This CDR3 comprises 16 residues. V lost 4 bases to trimming and J lost 0 bases, with 12 bases between them. Germline loops: CDR1 SGHVS, CDR2 FQNEAQ. CDR3 amino acids: CASSSYTMPTNEKLFF. CDR3 nucleotide sequence: TGTGCCAGCAGCTCTTACACAATGCCAACTAATGAAAAACTGTTTTTT.

This clonotype was seen repeatedly, ten times or more. This chain uses TRBV27 with TRBJ2-7, with 8 bases identical to TRBD2. Germline values: CDR1 MNHEY, CDR2 SMNVEV (reference sequence). V dropped 0 bases and J dropped 6; count of bases not matched to a gene: 10. The CDR3 extends over 16 amino acids. CDR3 nucleotide sequence: TGTGCCAGCAGTTTATCGCTCGGGGGGGCCGCCGGCGAGCAGTACTTC. This translates into CASSLSLGGAAGEQYF.

This clonotype was counted many times. V is TRBV5-6 and J is TRBJ1-6; 7 bases match TRBD1. Germline V gene sequence: CDR1 SGHDT, CDR2 YYEEEE. This CDR3 has 17 amino acids. J was trimmed by 5 bases and V by 4 bases; bases with no gene match: 12. Here the CDR3 DNA reads TGTGCCAGCAGCCCGTTTGGGACAGCCGGGGATAATTCACCCCTCCACTTT. This translates into CASSPFGTAGDNSPLHF.

In this sample, this clonotype turned up many times. The J gene is TRBJ2-3, the V gene TRBV24-1; no firm D call. The CDR3 runs 13 residues. Trimming took off 4 bases at V and 4 bases at J, with 8 bases between the two ends. Germline values: CDR1 KGHDR, CDR2 SFDVKD. Here the CDR3 DNA reads TGTGCCACCAGTGACACCGGGCCAGATACGCAGTATTTT. It translates to CATSDTGPDTQYF.

This clonotype was observed at least ten times. The CDR3: CASTHGAGAYNEQFF. For the CDR3, the DNA is TGTGCCAGCACTCATGGGGCAGGAGCCTACAATGAGCAGTTCTTC. The chain is built from TRBV27 and TRBJ2-1; D might be TRBD1 (5 bases). Germline lookup yields CDR1 MNHEY and CDR2 SMNVEV (reference sequence). This CDR3 contains 15 residues. Trimming stripped 7 bases from V and 2 bases from J, with 15 bases between.

At least ten counts were recorded for this clonotype. The chain has TRBV28 and TRBJ1-1, with TRBD1 as a possible D gene (6 bases). Trimming left V 3 bases short and J 5 bases short, with 19 bases between. The germline CDR1 and CDR2 sequences are MDHEN and SYDVKM. The CDR3 loop spans 16 amino acids. The CDR3, as DNA: TGTGCCAGCAGTTTGGGGGTGGACAGACCGGGGACTGAAGCTTTCTTT. Its translation: CASSLGVDRPGTEAFF.

As concerns this clonotype: Just one base apart from a much larger clone, this may be a read error. The chain recombines TRBV6-6 with TRBJ2-1, with D uncertain. CDR1 and CDR2 (germline): MNHNY, SVGAGI (reference sequence). The V gene lost 7 bases and the J gene lost 5 bases, with 9 bases spanning the gap. CDR3 length equals 12 residues. This CDR3 reads CASTDGHNEQFF. The CDR3 DNA is TGTGCCAGCACGGACGGCCACAATGAGCAGTTCTTC.

There are many counts of this clonotype. The chain employs TRBV6-2 or TRBV6-3 and TRBJ2-7; 14 bases match TRBD2. The germline V gene has CDR1 MNHEY and CDR2 SVGEGT. The CDR3 spans 17 residues. The V and J ends lost 4 bases and 2 bases, in that order; junction bases with no gene match: 7. As DNA, the CDR3 is TGTGCCAGCAGTTCGGGACTAGCGGGAGCAACTCCCTACGAGCAGTACTTC. It yields the protein CASSSGLAGATPYEQYF.

In its sample, this clonotype was seen a few times. The chain couples TRBV25-1 to TRBJ2-7; TRBD2 aligns across 7 bases. The CDR3 totals 14 residues. Germline assignment: CDR1 MGHDK and CDR2 SYGVNS. V was pared by 7 bases and J by 5 bases, with 11 bases of the junction left unmatched. Written as DNA, the CDR3 is TGTGCCAGCACAATTTCGGGAGGAGTCCACGAGCAGTACTTC. Amino acids: CASTISGGVHEQYF.

In its sample, this clonotype was seen a few times. The V gene is TRBV6-1, the J gene TRBJ2-7; TRBD2 might be the D (6 bases). The CDR3 runs to 13 residues. Germline V gives CDR1 MNHNS, CDR2 SASEGT. Trimming took off 8 bases at V and 3 bases at J, with 14 bases between the two ends. Written as DNA, the CDR3 is TGTGCCAGCCAAGGGAGGACCATCTACGAGCAGTACTTC. Encoded protein: CASQGRTIYEQYF.

In its sample, this clonotype was seen many times. J is TRBJ1-2 and V is TRBV7-9; the D gene is possibly TRBD1 (5 bases). Trimming shortened V by 2 bases and J by 6 bases, and 16 bases separated the two germline ends. From germline, CDR1 is SEHNR and CDR2 FQNEAQ (reference sequence). This CDR3 has 15 amino acids. The CDR3 spells CASSLRGQVDNGYTF. As DNA, the CDR3 is TGTGCCAGCAGCTTACGGGGCCAGGTGGATAATGGCTACACCTTC.

As concerns this clonotype: This may be a read error: a much more frequent sequence differs by one nucleotide. The genes are TRBV3-1 and TRBJ2-2; no clear D gene. Trimming stripped 4 bases from V and 10 bases from J, with 22 bases between. Germline values: CDR1 LGHDT, CDR2 YNNKEL (reference sequence). The CDR3 is made up of 16 amino acids. The CDR3 region is CASSPLPARRGVELFF. The CDR3 DNA reads as TGTGCCAGCAGCCCACTCCCAGCTCGGCGAGGCGTGGAGCTGTTTTTT.

This rearrangement joins TRBV7-9 to TRBJ2-7, with 7 nucleotides matching TRBD1. Germline-derived CDR1 and CDR2 are SEHNR and FQNEAQ (reference sequence). There are 14 residues in the CDR3. J gave up 0 bases and V 5 bases, and 4 bases lay outside the gene matches. CDR3 residues: CASSLTGNSYEQYF. CDR3 coding DNA: TGTGCCAGCAGCCTGACAGGGAACTCCTACGAGCAGTACTTC.

This clonotype was recorded at least ten times. The chain has TRBV5-6 and TRBJ1-5; D unresolved. The CDR3 is made up of 16 amino acids. The germline V gene encodes CDR1 SGHDT and CDR2 YYEEEE. Between the trimmed V and J ends, which lost 1 base and 0 bases, there was a span of 11 bases. Here the CDR3 reads CASSLNGGYSNQPQHF. CDR3 nucleotide sequence: TGTGCCAGCAGCTTGAATGGAGGATATAGCAATCAGCCCCAGCATTTT. Using reference TRBV5-6 and TRBJ1-5 for the parts outside the CDR3, the full variable domain is DAGVTQSPTHLIKTRGQQVTLRCSPKSGHDTVSWYQQALGQGPQFIFQYYEEEERQRGNFPDRFSGHQFPNYSSELNVNALLLGDSALYLCASSLNGGYSNQPQHFGDGTRLSIL.

This clonotype was observed at least ten times. The CDR3 here is CASSFGSELFF. The CDR3 DNA follows: TGCGCCAGCAGCTTCGGCTCGGAGCTGTTTTTT. The chain combines TRBV5-1 with TRBJ2-2; D gene unclear. The CDR3 extends over 11 amino acids. V shed 2 bases and J shed 10 bases, with 6 bases lying between them. The germline V gene has CDR1 SGHRS and CDR2 YFSETQ.

The chain has TRBV27 and TRBJ2-6, with unresolved D. This CDR3 has 15 residues. CDR1 and CDR2 (germline): MNHEY, SMNVEV (reference sequence). Trimming removed 3 bases from V and 2 bases from J, with 8 bases in between. The CDR3 DNA is TGTGCCAGCAGTTTCTATCCTACTGGGGCCAACGTCCTGACTTTC. Protein product: CASSFYPTGANVLTF.

This clonotype has a count of ten or more. The rearrangement uses TRBV12-3 or TRBV12-4 and TRBJ1-3; 10 bases line up with TRBD1. J gave up 4 bases and V 5 bases, and 5 bases lay outside the gene matches. The CDR3 totals 15 residues. The CDR3, as DNA: TGTGCCAGCAGTCCCGGACAGGGGGTAGGAAACACCATATATTTT. Amino acids: CASSPGQGVGNTIYF.

This clonotype has at least ten counts. The CDR3 loop is CASSLERPVLGELAFF. DNA of the CDR3: TGTGCCAGCAGCTTAGAGCGCCCCGTTCTGGGGGAACTAGCTTTCTTT. V and J are TRBV7-2 and TRBJ1-1; possibly TRBD1 for D (5 bases). Germline V gives CDR1 SGHTA, CDR2 FQGNSA. This CDR3 spans 16 amino acids. The V and J ends lost 1 base and 10 bases respectively, with 22 bases between them.

This clonotype has a count of ten or more. The J gene is TRBJ1-5, the V gene TRBV4-3; 12 nucleotides match TRBD1. Germline values: CDR1 LGHNA, CDR2 YSLEER. The CDR3 consists of 17 residues. Trimming took 3 bases from V and 2 from J; bases not matched to a gene: 5. CDR3: CASSQGTGGAGNQPQHF. In DNA, the CDR3 is TGCGCCAGCAGCCAGGGGACAGGGGGCGCAGGCAATCAGCCCCAGCATTTT.

This chain links TRBV28 with TRBJ2-5; possibly TRBD2 for D (5 bases). The V end was cut by 6 bases, the J end by 1 base, with 15 bases between. This CDR3 comprises 15 residues. The V gene's germline CDR1 is MDHEN and CDR2 SYDVKM. The CDR3 spells CASSRSPGSQETQYF. CDR3 nucleotide sequence: TGTGCCAGCAGCCGAAGCCCGGGGAGCCAAGAGACCCAGTACTTC.

This clonotype showed up many times. The chain links TRBV24-1 to TRBJ2-1, with D tentatively TRBD1 (5 bases). Trimming removed 9 bases at V and 1 base at J, with 15 bases between. CDR1 and CDR2 (germline): KGHDR, SFDVKD. CDR3 size: 15 residues. Here the CDR3 reads CATGQGAGSYNEQFF. The CDR3 DNA reads as TGTGCCACCGGCCAAGGGGCTGGGTCCTACAATGAGCAGTTCTTC.

The CDR3 DNA reads as TGTGCCAGCAACCAAATTACAGGGTCTTCCCTCTATGGCTACACCTTC. It specifies CASNQITGSSLYGYTF. The chain joins TRBV28 to TRBJ1-2, with D perhaps TRBD1 (6 bases). This CDR3 is built from 16 residues. Deletions cut 7 bases from V and 4 bases from J, with 22 bases between. CDR1 is MDHEN and CDR2 is SYDVKM in the germline V gene.